This TCR beta chain was identified in a study of technical replicates of blood from a few donors (dated by TCRdb to between 2016 and 2019). With respect to this clone: The antigen this receptor binds is unknown. Per-base quality was not reported, and no clone a single base away is much larger than it.

Libraries were built with the immunoSEQ multiplex PCR assay. The source is immuneACCESS, and TCRdb retained only in-frame sequences with V and J called. Part of the clones is not carried over; for the studies checked, unresolved V genes explain less than half of this, and the remainder is unexplained. This sample holds around 84,000 clones; roughly 98% were observed only once. The top ten clonotypes cover roughly 0.15% of the sample. CDR1 ENHRY and CDR2 SYGVKD were looked up in the germline V gene. The CDR3 holds 14 amino acids from the cysteine to the phenylalanine. Only the CDR3 DNA stays, 42 bases, in frame from base 1. Here V drops 0 bases and J drops 5 bases, and the junction holds 1 base not matched to any gene.

Sequences were obtained from T cells isolated from PBMCs. This TCR derives from a human donor in good health. The V and J genes are TRBV10-3 and TRBJ1-1; TRBD1 agrees with 9 junctional bases. CDR3 region: CAISESGQGTEAFF. The bases read TGTGCCATCAGTGAGTCCGGACAGGGGACTGAAGCTTTCTTT.